Detailed here is one TCR beta chain. Its antigen is not known. These data belong to a study of cytomegalovirus exposure and HLA in healthy donors. The study ran its PCR with 60 Vbeta and 13 Jbeta primers. Profiled with immunoSEQ multiplex PCR; TCRdb holds only in-frame clones, not every one. The data hold about 130,000 clones, with 75% to 90% observed a single time. V was pared by 8 bases and J by 5 bases, with 13 bases between. The CDR3 runs 12 residues. CDR1 and CDR2 (germline): SNHLY, FYNNEI. Broader study findings: What TCR beta sequences reportedly achieved was accurate prediction of HLA-A and HLA-B alleles in most subjects.

The receptor was isolated from a middle-aged woman in good health and CMV-seronegative. The chain carries TRBV2 and TRBJ2-7; tentatively, D is TRBD2 (6 bases). The sequencing input was PBMCs. CDR3 protein: CASGDLLDEQYF. For the CDR3, the DNA is TGTGCCAGCGGGGACTTGCTAGACGAGCAGTACTTC.